This T cell receptor (beta chain) was identified in a study of T cells after yellow fever vaccination. Trimming pared 6 bases from V and 5 bases from J, leaving 16 bases between. This CDR3 is 14 amino acids long. The 5'RACE template-switching step produced TCR cDNA and added a universal primer site and UMIs. One entry per CDR3 protein, called by TCRdb with MiXCR from the 5' RACE reads. Seen here are hundreds of thousands of distinct CDR3 sequences, 12% observed once, and the top ten hold about 15%. Study outcomes and limitations: From the bulk population, abundant clonotypes could contaminate and appear within FACS-sorted repertoires.

Notes on this clonotype: The target antigen is unknown.

Specimen: PBMCs, collected on the day of the yellow fever booster vaccination. The V and J genes are TRBV12-3 or TRBV12-4 and TRBJ1-2, with a weak D call TRBD1 (5 bases). The receptor was isolated from a man aged 25 to 45 who received the YFV17D yellow fever vaccine. CDR3 sequence reads: CASSARGLRYGYTF. In nucleotides, the CDR3 is TGTGCCAGCAGCGCCCGGGGCCTAAGATATGGCTACACCTTC.